This TCR beta chain was identified during a study of blood T cell repertoires in COVID-19. Turning to the study itself: From T cells, B-cell-depleted T cells, or PBMCs came the material, which was cDNA or gDNA.

Authors' methods: Amplifying reference gene primers gave estimates of nucleated cell counts. Clones were sequenced by immunoSEQ multiplex PCR, and TCRdb holds only the in-frame ones, with some missing. Clone size and the V and J calls come from that table; the DNA yielded D and trimming. The table includes some 270,000 clones, approximately 83% detected once. Germline CDR1 and CDR2: LNHDA and SQIVND (reference sequence). Trimming took off 7 bases at V and 2 bases at J, with 6 bases between the two ends. This CDR3 spans 13 amino acids. The gene calls are TRBV19 and TRBJ1-6, with D possibly being TRBD1 (5 bases). The sample consisted of peripheral blood. This TCR was sampled from a woman in her 70s with acute or convalescent COVID-19. The CDR3 spells CASKDTYNSPLHF. CDR3 in DNA: TGTGCCAGTAAGGACACCTATAATTCACCCCTCCACTTT. Together with reference TRBV19 and TRBJ1-6, the CDR3 gives the full variable domain: DGGITQSPKYLFRKEGQNVTLSCEQNLNHDAMYWYRQDPGQGLRLIYYSQIVNDFQKGDIAEGYSVSREKKESFPLTVTSAQKNPTAFYLCASKDTYNSPLHFGNGTRLTVT.